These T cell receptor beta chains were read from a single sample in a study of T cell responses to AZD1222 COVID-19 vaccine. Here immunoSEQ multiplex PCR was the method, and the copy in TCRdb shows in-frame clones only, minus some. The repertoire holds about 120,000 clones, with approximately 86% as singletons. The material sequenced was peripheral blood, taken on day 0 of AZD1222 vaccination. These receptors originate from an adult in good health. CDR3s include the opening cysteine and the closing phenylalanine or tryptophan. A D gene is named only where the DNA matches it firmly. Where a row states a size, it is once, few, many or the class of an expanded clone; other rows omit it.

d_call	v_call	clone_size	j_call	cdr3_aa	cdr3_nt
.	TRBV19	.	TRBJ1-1	CASTLGTANTEAFF	TGTGCCAGTACCTTGGGGACGGCGAACACTGAAGCTTTCTTT
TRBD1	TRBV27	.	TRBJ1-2	CASSTRDRDPYGYTF	TGTGCCAGCAGTACTCGGGACAGGGACCCTTATGGCTACACCTTC
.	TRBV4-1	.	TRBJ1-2	CASSRETEANYGYTF	TGCGCCAGCAGCCGAGAGACAGAAGCTAACTATGGCTACACCTTC
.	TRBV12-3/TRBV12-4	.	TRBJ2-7	CASSLGVSYEQYF	TGTGCCAGCAGTTTAGGAGTTTCCTACGAGCAGTACTTC
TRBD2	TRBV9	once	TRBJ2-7	CASSATSGSYEQYF	TGTGCCAGCAGCGCGACTAGCGGCTCCTACGAGCAGTACTTC
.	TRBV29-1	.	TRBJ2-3	CSVEGRATDTQYF	TGCAGCGTTGAAGGGAGGGCCACAGATACGCAGTATTTT
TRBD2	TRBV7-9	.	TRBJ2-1	CASSPRPSGRSYNEQFF	TGTGCCAGCAGCCCAAGGCCTAGCGGACGCTCCTACAATGAGCAGTTCTTC
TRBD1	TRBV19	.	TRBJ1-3	CASTLTGTTGNTIYF	TGTGCCAGTACCCTGACAGGGACGACTGGAAACACCATATATTTT
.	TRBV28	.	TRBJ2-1	CASSSGTYYNEQFF	TGTGCCAGCAGTTCCGGGACATATTACAATGAGCAGTTCTTC
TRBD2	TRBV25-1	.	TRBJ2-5	CASSDIGLAGETQYF	TGTGCCAGCAGTGACATTGGACTAGCGGGAGAGACCCAGTACTTC
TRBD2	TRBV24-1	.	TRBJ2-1	CATSDSRGGNEQFF	TGTGCCACCAGTGACTCTCGGGGGGGGAATGAGCAGTTCTTC
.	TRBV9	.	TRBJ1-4	CASSSSGGNEKLFF	TGTGCCAGCAGCTCTAGTGGGGGGAATGAAAAACTGTTTTTT
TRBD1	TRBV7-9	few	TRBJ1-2	CASSLVGGPTGAPFYGYTF	TGTGCCAGCAGCTTAGTAGGAGGGCCGACAGGGGCGCCCTTCTATGGCTACACCTTC
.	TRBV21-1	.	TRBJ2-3	CASSKLQGYHRDCLSTDTQYF	TGTGCCAGCAGCAAGTTACAGGGCTACCACCGGGACTGCTTAAGTACAGATACGCAGTATTTT
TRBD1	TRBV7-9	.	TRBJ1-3	CASITAGQGGRNTIYF	TGTGCCAGCATCACCGCAGGACAGGGAGGTCGAAACACCATATATTTT
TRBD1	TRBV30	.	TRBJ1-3	CAWDLFGQGRRNTIYF	TGTGCCTGGGATCTTTTCGGACAGGGAAGAAGAAACACCATATATTTT
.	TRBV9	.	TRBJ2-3	CASSVDLPSTDTQYF	TGTGCCAGCAGCGTAGACTTACCTAGCACAGATACGCAGTATTTT
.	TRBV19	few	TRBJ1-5	CASSIDAQGYSNQPQHF	TGTGCCAGTAGTATAGACGCTCAGGGGTATAGCAATCAGCCCCAGCATTTT
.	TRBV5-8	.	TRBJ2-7	CASSLESGAKQYF	TGTGCCAGCAGCTTGGAATCCGGGGCCAAGCAGTACTTC
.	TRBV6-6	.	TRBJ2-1	CASSSGESIVLNEQFF	TGTGCCAGCAGTTCCGGGGAGTCCATAGTATTGAATGAGCAGTTCTTC
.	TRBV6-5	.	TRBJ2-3	CASQRGYTDTQYF	TGTGCCAGCCAAAGAGGGTACACAGATACGCAGTATTTT
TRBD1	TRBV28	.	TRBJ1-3	CASSFGAWTGKNTIYF	TGTGCCAGCAGTTTCGGCGCCTGGACAGGGAAGAACACCATATATTTT
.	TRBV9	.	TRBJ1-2	CASNAAFGGGEGYTF	TGTGCCAGCAACGCGGCATTTGGAGGGGGAGAAGGCTACACCTTC
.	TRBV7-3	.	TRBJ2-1	CASSPYRVYQYNEQFF	TGTGCCAGCAGCCCGTACAGGGTCTACCAGTACAATGAGCAGTTCTTC
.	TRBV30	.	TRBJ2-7	CAWSVATFEQYF	TGTGCCTGGAGTGTAGCGACGTTCGAGCAGTACTTC
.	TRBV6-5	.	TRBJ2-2	CASKREGGELFF	TGTGCCAGCAAGAGGGAAGGAGGGGAGCTGTTTTTT
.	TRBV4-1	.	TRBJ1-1	CASSQDRGNPLNTEAFF	TGCGCCAGCAGCCAAGATAGGGGGAACCCGTTAAACACTGAAGCTTTCTTT
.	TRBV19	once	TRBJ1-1	CASSIGQSNTEAFF	TGTGCCAGTAGTATTGGGCAGTCGAACACTGAAGCTTTCTTT
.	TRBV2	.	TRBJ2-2	CATHSYSNTGELFF	TGTGCCACCCATTCATACTCGAACACCGGGGAGCTGTTTTTT
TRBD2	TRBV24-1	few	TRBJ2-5	CATSDSPVSSGGRRETQYF	TGTGCCACCAGTGATTCTCCGGTTTCGTCTGGCGGGAGAAGAGAGACCCAGTACTTC
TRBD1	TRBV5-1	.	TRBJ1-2	CASSDSDRVYGYTF	TGCGCCAGCAGCGATTCGGACAGGGTGTATGGCTACACCTTC
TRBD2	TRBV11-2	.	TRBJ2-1	CASSLGQSGTVNEQFF	TGTGCCAGCAGCTTAGGCCAGAGCGGGACGGTCAATGAGCAGTTCTTC
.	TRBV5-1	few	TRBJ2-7	CASSWDGTEAYEQYF	TGCGCCAGCAGCTGGGACGGGACGGAGGCCTACGAGCAGTACTTC
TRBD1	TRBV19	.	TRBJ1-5	CASSPRGQFQPQHF	TGTGCCAGTAGTCCTCGGGGACAGTTTCAGCCCCAGCATTTT
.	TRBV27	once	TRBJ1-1	CASSLRGATEAFF	TGTGCCAGCAGTTTAAGAGGGGCCACTGAAGCTTTCTTT
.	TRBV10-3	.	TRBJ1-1	CAISEYAGNTEAFF	TGTGCCATCAGTGAGTATGCAGGGAACACTGAAGCTTTCTTT
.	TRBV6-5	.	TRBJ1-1	CASSYFGQATTEAFF	TGTGCCAGCAGTTACTTCGGGCAGGCGACCACTGAAGCTTTCTTT
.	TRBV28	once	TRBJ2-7	CASSFSSYEQYF	TGTGCCAGCAGTTTCAGCTCCTACGAGCAGTACTTC
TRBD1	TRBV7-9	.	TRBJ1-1	CASSVPTGGAEAFF	TGTGCCAGCAGCGTACCGACAGGGGGCGCAGAAGCTTTCTTT
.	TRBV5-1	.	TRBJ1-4	CASSLDSSGAGEKLFF	TGCGCCAGCAGCTTGGACTCATCGGGGGCGGGTGAAAAACTGTTTTTT
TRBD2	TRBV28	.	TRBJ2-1	CASVGGGRAYNEQFF	TGTGCCAGCGTAGGGGGCGGGAGGGCTTACAATGAGCAGTTCTTC
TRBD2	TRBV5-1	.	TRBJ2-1	CASSSGLADYNEQFF	TGCGCCAGCAGCTCCGGACTAGCGGACTACAATGAGCAGTTCTTC
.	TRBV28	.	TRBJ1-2	CASSLSAAAYGYTF	TGTGCCAGCAGTTTATCAGCGGCAGCTTATGGCTACACCTTC
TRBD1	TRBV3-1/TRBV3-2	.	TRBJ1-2	CASSYPGGHTF	TGTGCCAGCAGCTACCCAGGGGGACACACCTTC
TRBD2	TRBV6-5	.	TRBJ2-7	CASRVSGRAYEQYF	TGTGCCAGCAGGGTTAGCGGGAGGGCCTACGAGCAGTACTTC
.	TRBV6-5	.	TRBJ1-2	CASSYPSTGKAGYTF	TGTGCCAGCAGTTATCCCAGCACAGGGAAGGCTGGCTACACCTTC
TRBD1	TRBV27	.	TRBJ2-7	CASSGDRYSYEQYF	TGTGCCAGCAGTGGGGACAGGTACTCCTACGAGCAGTACTTC
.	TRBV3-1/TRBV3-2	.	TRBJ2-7	CASSAPGTYEQYF	TGTGCCAGCAGCGCCCCCGGGACCTACGAGCAGTACTTC
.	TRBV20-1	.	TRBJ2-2	CSASRDNVGELFF	TGCAGTGCTAGTAGGGACAATGTCGGGGAGCTGTTTTTT
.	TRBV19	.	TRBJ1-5	CASSGIDQPQHF	TGTGCCTCCTCGGGGATCGATCAGCCCCAGCATTTT
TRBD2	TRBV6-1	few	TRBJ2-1	CASSEALGLAKEVLDEQFF	TGTGCCAGCAGTGAAGCCCTCGGACTAGCGAAGGAAGTATTAGATGAGCAGTTCTTC
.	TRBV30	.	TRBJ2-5	CAWSPGHQETQYF	TGTGCCTGGAGTCCGGGACACCAAGAGACCCAGTACTTC
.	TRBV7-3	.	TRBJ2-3	CASSLTGGGPDTQYF	TGTGCCAGCAGCTTAACGGGGGGAGGCCCAGATACGCAGTATTTT
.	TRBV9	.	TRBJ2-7	CASSVELAGEQYF	TGTGCCAGCAGCGTAGAACTAGCTGGCGAGCAGTACTTC
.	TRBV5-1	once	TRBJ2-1	CASSLPSSYNEQFF	TGCGCCAGCAGCTTGCCTAGCTCCTACAATGAGCAGTTCTTC